This T cell receptor beta chain was sequenced during a study of post-analysis software for immune sequencing data. Study-level points and caveats: Multiple sclerosis patients had significantly lower normalized Chao1 diversity than controls. Controls showed lower frequencies than patients for a handful of TRBV segments, and TRBV5-6, TRBV5-1 and TRBV20-1 were among these.

Unique molecular identifiers were present in the TCR beta cDNA libraries. Hundreds of thousands of cDNA molecules came from around 1 to 9.1 million T cells. MiXCR was run by TCRdb on the PCR reads, yielding one entry per CDR3 protein. The sample consists of fewer than 850,000 distinct CDR3 sequences, 25% to 30% of them appearing once. Regarding this clonotype: Its antigen is as yet unknown. Relative to the germline gene, one junction end is altered; a read error may explain this.

The CDR3 contains 13 residues. Germline values: CDR1 SQVTM, CDR2 ANQGSEA. What was sequenced was blood. This rearrangement joins TRBV29-1 to TRBJ2-1; 7 nucleotides line up with TRBD1. The clonotype originates from a girl between 10 and 17 years old with multiple sclerosis. The CDR3 reads CSTDRAAYSEQFF. The CDR3 coding sequence is TGCAGCACCGACAGGGCCGCCTACAGTGAGCAGTTCTTC.